Shown below are 25 T cell receptor beta chains from a single sample sequenced in a study of post-analysis software for immune sequencing data. Whole-study findings and limits: A handful of TRBV segments appeared more often in patients than in controls, and TRBV5-6, TRBV5-1 and TRBV20-1 were among these.

Unique molecular identifiers had been added to the TCR beta cDNA libraries. TCRdb fed the PCR reads into MiXCR, producing one record per CDR3 protein. The sample yields roughly 650,000 distinct CDR3 sequences, around 64% seen once. No antigen has been assigned to these receptors. The sequencing sample was made of blood. The receptors stem from a girl aged 2-10 years with multiple sclerosis.

V and J are TRBV30 and TRBJ1-2, with no clear D. Between the trimmed V and J ends, which lost 0 bases and 1 base, there was a span of 3 bases. The CDR3 extends over 12 amino acids. Germline CDR1 GTSNPN, CDR2 SVGIG (reference sequence). The CDR3 loop reads CAWSVNNYGYTF. DNA for the CDR3: TGTGCCTGGAGTGTGAATAACTATGGCTACACCTTC.

The table lists this clonotype with a count of one. V usage is TRBV4-2 and J usage is TRBJ1-2; perhaps TRBD1 as D (5 bases). Germline V gives CDR1 LGHNA, CDR2 YNFKEQ. Trimming pared 0 bases from V and 7 bases from J, leaving 15 bases between. The CDR3 totals 15 residues. CDR3 DNA sequence: TGTGCCAGCAGCCAAGAATCGAGCAGGGCAGGTGGCTACACCTTC. The encoded protein is CASSQESSRAGGYTF.

The chain is built from TRBV12-3 or TRBV12-4 and TRBJ1-2, with D possibly matching TRBD1 (6 bases). This CDR3 has 18 amino acids. The V end lost 2 bases, the J end lost 2 bases, and 21 bases lay between the germline ends. The CDR3 sequence is CASSLIRGEQGINYGYTF. CDR3 nucleotide sequence: TGTGCCAGCAGTTTAATTCGGGGCGAACAGGGCATCAACTATGGCTACACCTTC.

V and J are TRBV20-1 and TRBJ1-4; unclear D gene. Germline V CDR1 and CDR2: DFQATT, SNEGSKA (reference sequence). CDR3 length: 14 residues. Trimming shortened V by 0 bases and J by 8 bases, and 13 bases separated the two germline ends. The CDR3, as DNA: TGCAGTGCTAGAGATGCCCGGGGTGGCGAAAAACTGTTTTTT. This encodes CSARDARGGEKLFF.

The CDR3 sequence: CASSLEGGIPNNEQFF. The CDR3 coding sequence is TGTGCCAGCAGTTTGGAGGGCGGGATCCCGAACAATGAGCAGTTCTTC. V gene TRBV6-5 combines with J gene TRBJ2-1, with D tentatively TRBD2 (6 bases). Germline assignment: CDR1 MNHEY and CDR2 SVGAGI. With 4 bases removed from V and 5 bases from J, the gap between germline ends came to 18 bases. CDR3 length: 16 residues.

CDR3 nucleotide sequence: TGTGCCAGCAGCAGAAATACTAATGAAAAACTGTTTTTT. This translates into CASSRNTNEKLFF. The V call is TRBV6-5, the J call TRBJ1-4; D gene uncertain. V was trimmed by 6 bases and J by 2 bases, leaving 7 bases between them. The CDR3 spans 13 residues. Germline V gene lookup returns CDR1 MNHEY and CDR2 SVGAGI.

V is TRBV7-8 and J is TRBJ2-5; possible D gene TRBD2, 6 bases. This CDR3 comprises 17 residues. Trimming left V 1 base short and J 1 base short, with 16 bases between. CDR1 and CDR2 (germline): SGHVS, FQNEAQ. The CDR3 protein is CASSLVGTLLPQETQYF. The DNA for the CDR3 is TGTGCCAGCAGCTTAGTAGGGACTCTCTTGCCCCAAGAGACCCAGTACTTC. Full variable domain (outside the CDR3, taken from reference TRBV7-8 and TRBJ2-5): GAGVSQSPRYKVAKRGQDVALRCDPISGHVSLFWYQQALGQGPEFLTYFQNEAQLDKSGLPSDRFFAERPEGSVSTLKIQRTQQEDSAVYLCASSLVGTLLPQETQYFGPGTRLLVL.

This clonotype has just one count. The CDR3 nucleotides read TGCAGTGCGCACCTCCGGACAGGGGGTCGAGAGACCCAGTACTTC. It encodes CSAHLRTGGRETQYF. The chain carries TRBV20-1 and TRBJ2-5; 10 bases are a match to TRBD1. Germline loops: CDR1 DFQATT, CDR2 SNEGSKA (reference sequence). This CDR3 is 15 amino acids long. J was trimmed by 4 bases and V by 6 bases; bases with no gene match: 11.

The chain carries TRBV29-1 and TRBJ2-1, with D perhaps matching TRBD2 (5 bases). Germline loops: CDR1 SQVTM, CDR2 ANQGSEA. The CDR3 is 14 amino acids. Trimming shortened V by 4 bases and J by 3 bases, and 13 bases separated the two germline ends. CDR3 DNA sequence: TGCAGCGTTGTACGTAGCGTGGTCTACAATGAGCAGTTCTTC. Its protein product is CSVVRSVVYNEQFF.

The chain carries TRBV20-1 and TRBJ2-1; 15 positions match TRBD2. The CDR3 extends over 18 amino acids. The trim removed 2 bases at V and 6 bases at J, leaving 11 bases unmatched. Germline-derived CDR1 and CDR2 are DFQATT and SNEGSKA (reference sequence). In nucleotides, the CDR3 is TGCAGTGCTAGACTCGAGGGACTAGCGGGGGGCTCGTGCAATGAGCAGTTCTTC. It encodes CSARLEGLAGGSCNEQFF.

The CDR3 bases are TGTGCCAGCAGTTCCCTCAGCGGGAGAGTCTCCTACGAGCAGTACTTC. Protein: CASSSLSGRVSYEQYF. The chain uses TRBV12-3 or TRBV12-4 and TRBJ2-7; 8 nucleotides match TRBD2. CDR3 length equals 16 residues. The V segment lost 4 bases and the J segment 0 bases; nucleotides outside the gene matches: 8.

V is TRBV7-2 and J is TRBJ2-7, with a possible D match to TRBD2 (7 bases). CDR3 length equals 15 residues. The V gene's germline CDR1 is SGHTA and CDR2 FQGNSA. Between the trimmed V and J ends, which lost 4 bases and 7 bases, there was a span of 20 bases. The CDR3 nucleotides read TGTGCCAGCAGCTCGGGACTACTCGGGGGCAATGAGCAGTACTTC. Protein: CASSSGLLGGNEQYF.

The chain has TRBV6-4 and TRBJ2-1; the D gene is possibly TRBD2 (5 bases). Deletions cut 4 bases from V and 2 bases from J, with 15 bases between. Germline V CDR1 and CDR2: MRHNA, SNTAGT. The CDR3 extends over 16 amino acids. Here the CDR3 reads CASSVSGLNPYNEQFF. The CDR3 DNA reads TGTGCCAGCAGTGTGTCCGGACTGAATCCCTACAATGAGCAGTTCTTC.

This clonotype has only a few counts. The V and J genes are TRBV7-2 and TRBJ2-5, with D unclear. The V gene lost 1 base and the J gene lost 4 bases, with 7 bases spanning the gap. The length of the CDR3 is 13 residues. Germline V gene data show CDR1 as SGHTA and CDR2 as FQGNSA. In nucleotides, the CDR3 is TGTGCCAGCAGCTTAGATTGGGTAGAGACCCAGTACTTC. Translating gives CASSLDWVETQYF.

The chain has TRBV18 and TRBJ1-4, with 8 positions matching TRBD1. The CDR3 extends over 15 amino acids. Germline V lookup: CDR1 KGHSH, CDR2 LQKENI. The V gene end was trimmed by 0 bases and the J gene end by 5 bases; junction bases not matched to a gene: 2. The CDR3 loop reads CASSPPQGANEKLFF. CDR3 DNA: TGTGCCAGCTCACCACCGCAGGGGGCGAATGAAAAACTGTTTTTT.

This chain connects TRBV29-1 to TRBJ1-2; unclear D gene. The CDR3 length is 13 residues. Germline lookup yields CDR1 SQVTM and CDR2 ANQGSEA. Trimming took off 6 bases at V and 2 bases at J, with 13 bases between the two ends. The CDR3 loop is CSVLSEANYGYTF. The CDR3 coding sequence is TGCAGCGTCCTCTCGGAGGCCAACTATGGCTACACCTTC.

The genes are TRBV10-1 and TRBJ1-5, with D unclear. V was cut by 5 bases and J by 1 base, with 6 bases left in between. The CDR3 loop spans 13 amino acids. CDR1 is WNHNN, CDR2 SYGVQD, per germline (reference sequence). CDR3 DNA: TGCGCCAGCAGTAGACACAGCAATCAGCCCCAGCATTTT. Its translation is CASSRHSNQPQHF.

Comment on this clonotype: One end of the junction fails to match germline, which may point to a read error. The rearrangement joins TRBV28 to TRBJ2-5, with D unresolved. The J call may be mistaken, given a closer DNA end match to TRBJ2-7. Germline V lookup: CDR1 MDHEN, CDR2 SYDVKM. The CDR3 has 13 residues. The CDR3 nucleotides are TGCGCCAGCAGTCCAAGACCAGGTTACGAGCAGTACTTC. Protein product: CASSPRPGYEQYF.

This clonotype was seen only a few times. The gene calls are TRBV6-5 and TRBJ1-2, with no clear D. The CDR3 loop spans 13 amino acids. Germline loops: CDR1 MNHEY, CDR2 SVGAGI. V gave up 0 bases and J gave up 7 bases, with 9 bases separating them. The CDR3 nucleotides read TGTGCCAGCAGTTACTCGATTACGGGTGGCTACACCTTC. Translation gives CASSYSITGGYTF.

The chain carries TRBV20-1 and TRBJ2-2, with TRBD2 identical over 10 bases. The germline V gene encodes CDR1 DFQATT and CDR2 SNEGSKA (reference sequence). J was trimmed by 3 bases and V by 2 bases; bases with no gene match: 3. There are 15 residues in the CDR3. This chain's CDR3 is CSARLAGAYTGELFF. Here the CDR3 DNA reads TGCAGTGCTAGACTAGCGGGGGCTTACACCGGGGAGCTGTTTTTT.

The chain is built from TRBV19 and TRBJ2-3; 15 bases agree with TRBD2. The V and J ends lost 5 bases and 0 bases, in that order; junction bases with no gene match: 9. Looked up from germline, CDR1 is LNHDA and CDR2 is SQIVND (reference sequence). CDR3 length: 19 residues. The CDR3 loop is CASSPGLAGGTPSTDTQYF. DNA for the CDR3: TGTGCCAGTAGTCCCGGACTAGCGGGGGGGACTCCTAGCACAGATACGCAGTATTTT.

Only a few counts were recorded for this clonotype. This rearrangement joins TRBV7-2 to TRBJ2-1, with D unresolved. V was shortened by 2 bases and J by 7 bases, with 12 bases between the two germline ends. This CDR3 has 14 amino acids. Germline V gene data show CDR1 as SGHTA and CDR2 as FQGNSA. CDR3 DNA: TGTGCCAGCAGCTTACGGCTAGACCCTAATGAGCAGTTCTTC. Translation gives CASSLRLDPNEQFF. Full variable domain (rest looked up from reference TRBV7-2 and TRBJ2-1): GAGVSQSPSNKVTEKGKDVELRCDPISGHTALYWYRQSLGQGLEFLIYFQGNSAPDKSGLPSDRFSAERTGGSVSTLTIQRTQQEDSAVYLCASSLRLDPNEQFFGPGTRLTVL.

The genes are TRBV6-1 and TRBJ2-7; 7 bases line up with TRBD1. The CDR3 sequence is 15 residues long. Trimming removed 4 bases from V and 3 bases from J; junction bases left unmatched: 9. Germline V gene data show CDR1 as MNHNS and CDR2 as SASEGT. The CDR3 here is CASSATTGPIYEQYF. The CDR3 DNA sequence: TGTGCCAGCAGTGCAACGACAGGGCCGATCTACGAGCAGTACTTC.

The V gene is TRBV12-3 or TRBV12-4, the J gene TRBJ2-1; 12 bases map to TRBD2. The J segment lost 4 bases and the V segment lost 4 bases, leaving 5 bases of the junction unmatched. The CDR3 has 16 amino acids. As DNA, the CDR3 is TGTGCCAGCAGTTCGACTAGCGGGAGCCAGTACAATGAGCAGTTCTTC. Translating it yields CASSSTSGSQYNEQFF.

The chain has TRBV20-1 and TRBJ2-1; D possibly matches TRBD1 or TRBD2 (6 bases each). The V end lost 1 base, the J end lost 9 bases, and 13 bases lay between the germline ends. CDR1 DFQATT and CDR2 SNEGSKA come from the germline V gene (reference sequence). The CDR3 totals 13 residues. The CDR3 protein is CSARGYGGGEQFF. For the CDR3, the DNA is TGCAGTGCTAGAGGGTACGGGGGCGGTGAGCAGTTCTTC.